Below, one T cell receptor (beta chain) is given with its context. The antigen remains undetermined. This record comes from a study of OX40 agonist ivuxolimab in advanced cancers. Study background: The study gave patients intravenous ivuxolimab at 0.01 to 10 mg/kg every 2 weeks.

Findings of the study overall: Averaged across samples, CD8+ T cells carried more expanded clones than CD4+ did. Nonresponders included some who also had low normalized T-cell clonal expansion.

The V and J ends lost 0 bases and 13 bases, in that order; junction bases with no gene match: 6. This CDR3 contains 14 residues. CDR1 and CDR2 (germline): SNHLY, FYNNEI. Profiled with immunoSEQ multiplex PCR; TCRdb holds only in-frame clones, not every one. The sample lists about 67,000 clones, approximately 90% occurring once. This TCR was sampled from an adult with an advanced solid tumor such as melanoma, head and neck, liver or kidney cancer. The source material was CD4+ or CD8+ T cells sorted from blood, sampled in a trial of the OX40 agonist ivuxolimab. The V gene is TRBV2, the J gene TRBJ2-3, with TRBD2 identical over 11 bases. The CDR3 DNA reads TGTGCCAGCAGTGAAGCGCTTCGGGGACTAGCGGAGTATTTT. Protein: CASSEALRGLAEYF. The full variable domain, with the rest looked up from reference TRBV2 and TRBJ2-3, is EPEVTQTPSHQVTQMGQEVILRCVPISNHLYFYWYRQILGQKVEFLVSFYNNEISEKSEIFDDQFSVERPDGSNFTLKIRSTKLEDSAMYFCASSEALRGLAEYFGPGTRLTVL.